The clone carrying this TCR beta chain was seen a few times. Patients aged 18 to 65 with hyperthyroidism were newly diagnosed, with duration under 2 months. Isolation of PBMCs was performed on about 9.9 ml fresh peripheral blood. The data are from a study of T cells in Graves' hyperthyroidism and ophthalmopathy. Amplified TCR beta CDR3 regions derived from RNA transcripts. In the first-round RT-PCR of the TCR CDR3, the HTBI primer set was used. TCRdb re-analysed the multiplex PCR reads in MiXCR, keeping a single row per CDR3 protein. The sample records hundreds of thousands of distinct CDR3 sequences, around 15% being singletons. The source material was blood. This receptor was taken from a young woman with Graves' hyperthyroidism.

CDR3 in DNA: TGTGCCAGCAGCCGACAGGGAGGCAGAAAGAACACTGAAGCTTTCTTT. Translated, it gives CASSRQGGRKNTEAFF. V gene TRBV7-9 combines with J gene TRBJ1-1; 7 nucleotides agree with TRBD1. There are 16 residues in the CDR3. V was pared by 5 bases and J by 1 base, with 10 bases of the junction left unmatched. From germline, CDR1 is SEHNR and CDR2 FQNEAQ (reference sequence). Looking up the rest from reference TRBV7-9 and TRBJ1-1 gives the full variable domain: DTGVSQNPRHKITKRGQNVTFRCDPISEHNRLYWYRQTLGQGPEFLTYFQNEAQLEKSRLLSDRFSAERPKGSFSTLEIQRTEQGDSAMYLCASSRQGGRKNTEAFFGQGTRLTVV.